The clone carrying this TCR beta chain has a count of ten or more. Its cognate antigen is unknown. TCR beta CDR3 amplification used RNA transcripts. RT-PCR was first run with HTBI primers, then multiplex PCR in a second round. Each CDR3 protein is one row after TCRdb ran MiXCR on the multiplex PCR reads. Among more than 150,000 distinct CDR3 sequences, less than 45% were seen once, and the ten largest hold around 5.8%. This entry belongs to a study of Graves' ophthalmopathy and Graves' hyperthyroidism. All donors with ophthalmopathy were recorded as having moderate-to-severe activity, CAS ≥3, NOSPECS ≥4 and a duration under 3 months. Germline CDR1 LGHDT, CDR2 YNNKEL (reference sequence). CDR3 length: 17 residues. J lost 7 bases, V lost 1 base, and 10 bases had no gene match. General study points: Ophthalmopathy progression predictions by the model showed approximately 79% specificity and approximately 67% sensitivity. Blood contained most expanded thyroid clonotypes exceeding 0.001 frequency.

This TCR was recovered from a middle-aged woman with Graves' ophthalmopathy. V is TRBV3-1 and J is TRBJ2-2; 9 bases match TRBD2. The specimen was peripheral blood. The CDR3 DNA reads as TGTGCCAGCAGCCAAGGGTACCGCGGGGGGGCCATCGGGGAGCTGTTTTTT. Protein sequence: CASSQGYRGGAIGELFF.